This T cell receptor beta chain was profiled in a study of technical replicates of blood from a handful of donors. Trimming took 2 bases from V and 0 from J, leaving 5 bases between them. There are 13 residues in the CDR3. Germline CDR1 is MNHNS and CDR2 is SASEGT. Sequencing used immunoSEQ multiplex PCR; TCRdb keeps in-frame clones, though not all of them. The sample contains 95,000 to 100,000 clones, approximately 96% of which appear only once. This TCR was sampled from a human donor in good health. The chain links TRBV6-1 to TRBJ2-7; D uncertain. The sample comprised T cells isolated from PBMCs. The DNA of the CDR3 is TGTGCCAGCAGTGAACAAGCCTCCTACGAGCAGTACTTC. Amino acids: CASSEQASYEQYF.